This TCR beta chain comes out of a study of shared clonotypes between healthy human individuals. Study-level points and caveats: Researchers sampled blood only, noting tissue repertoires likely differ. Clonotypes that were shared across four donors made up around 5% of naive CD4 clonotypes.

Profiled with immunoSEQ multiplex PCR; TCRdb holds only in-frame clones, not every one. The profile shows about 1.5 million clones, about 96% of them singletons. A note on this clone: Its antigen is as yet unknown.

Germline loops: CDR1 SNHLY, CDR2 FYNNEI. This CDR3 contains 19 residues. Losses at the gene ends were 6 bases for V and 6 bases for J; bases not matched to a gene: 17. This sequence was found in a man aged 25 to 45 in good health. The genes are TRBV2 and TRBJ2-2, with TRBD2 matching 12 bases. The sample consisted of naive CD4+ T cells sorted from blood. The subset: CD45RA+ positively selected. This chain's CDR3 is CASRPLGIGLAGGPGELFF. CDR3 in DNA: TGTGCCAGCAGACCCCTCGGAATAGGGCTAGCGGGAGGGCCCGGGGAGCTGTTTTTT.